A selection of T cell receptor beta chains follows, all from one sample in a study of identical twins. MiXCR, applied by TCRdb to the 5' RACE reads, yields one record per CDR3 protein. The sample shows fewer than 500,000 distinct CDR3 sequences, 20% to 25% of them seen only once. The same data also contributed to another study, on T cells expressing NK-cell markers.

The sequenced material came from CD4+ T cells sorted from blood. Receptor source: a woman under 30 in good health. Each CDR3 is given without its conserved first and last residue. The D gene is left open where the match is weak.

d_gene	j_gene	v_gene	len	CDR3aa
TRBD2	TRBJ2-7	TRBV5-1	14	ASSFLISGGSYEQY
NA	TRBJ1-1	TRBV12-3/TRBV12-4	11	ASSLRDSTEAF
TRBD1	TRBJ2-1	TRBV5-1	13	ASSLAGQGASEQF
TRBD2	TRBJ2-5	TRBV11-3	14	ASSSIGLAGGETQY
TRBD1	TRBJ2-3	TRBV5-1	14	ASSSGTVLSTDTQY
TRBD2	TRBJ2-5	TRBV4-3	14	ASSQGGTSGQETQY
NA	TRBJ2-3	TRBV25-1	14	ASRSGDLGITDTQY
NA	TRBJ2-1	TRBV9	13	ASSVGGQRINEQF
TRBD1	TRBJ1-1	TRBV7-2	12	ASSWRQGITEAF
TRBD1	TRBJ1-2	TRBV12-3/TRBV12-4	11	ASSYGQAPGYT
TRBD1	TRBJ1-2	TRBV7-9	13	ASSLRDRGVYGYT
NA	TRBJ2-3	TRBV9	12	ASSVGGPAYTQY
TRBD2	TRBJ2-1	TRBV12-3/TRBV12-4	12	ASRKGAGFFEQF
TRBD1	TRBJ2-5	TRBV7-9	11	ASSQDRKETQY
NA	TRBJ2-7	TRBV2	10	AGRQYSYEQY
NA	TRBJ2-2	TRBV5-6	14	ASSWRRVYNTGELF
TRBD1	TRBJ1-1	TRBV6-1	14	ASSEANTGGSTEAF
NA	TRBJ2-5	TRBV5-1	12	ASSLESLQETQY
NA	TRBJ2-3	TRBV10-2	9	ASRDLSTQY
TRBD2	TRBJ2-7	TRBV10-3	14	AIRGSLLASSYEQY
TRBD2	TRBJ2-5	TRBV20-1	13	SARPLAGGRETQY
NA	TRBJ2-2	TRBV12-3/TRBV12-4	14	ASSFQGSMNTGELF
TRBD1	TRBJ2-6	TRBV11-1	17	ASSLGRQGATSGANVLT
NA	TRBJ2-7	TRBV5-1	11	ASSLAESHEQY
NA	TRBJ1-3	TRBV20-1	11	SATTGLGNTIY
NA	TRBJ1-1	TRBV11-2	13	ASSLDWAGNTEAF
NA	TRBJ1-3	TRBV20-1	14	SARGNGKSSGNTIY
NA	TRBJ2-1	TRBV20-1	14	STTPRGSGRYNEQF
NA	TRBJ2-1	TRBV14	12	ASSQASAYNEQF
TRBD2	TRBJ2-3	TRBV29-1	11	SAGRGDTDTQY
TRBD2	TRBJ2-7	TRBV9	11	ASSVLAGDEQY